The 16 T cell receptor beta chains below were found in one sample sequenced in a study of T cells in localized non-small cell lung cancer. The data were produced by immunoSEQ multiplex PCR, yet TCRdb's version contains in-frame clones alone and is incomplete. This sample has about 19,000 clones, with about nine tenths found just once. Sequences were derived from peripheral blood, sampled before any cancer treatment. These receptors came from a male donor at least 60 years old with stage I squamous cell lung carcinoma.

The CDR3, as DNA: TGTGCCTGGAGTTTGGACGTGAATCAGCCCCAGCATTTT. Residues: CAWSLDVNQPQHF. This sequence joins TRBV30 and TRBJ1-5; D not certain. Per germline, CDR1 GTSNPN and CDR2 SVGIG (reference sequence). V was trimmed by 2 bases and J by 4 bases, leaving 9 bases between them. The CDR3 length is 13 residues.

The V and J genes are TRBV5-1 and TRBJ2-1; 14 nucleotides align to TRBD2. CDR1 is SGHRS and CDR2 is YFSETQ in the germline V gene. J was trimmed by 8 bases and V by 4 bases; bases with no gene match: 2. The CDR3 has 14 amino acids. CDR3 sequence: CASSVGLAGDEQFF. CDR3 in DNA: TGCGCCAGCAGCGTGGGACTAGCGGGAGATGAGCAGTTCTTC.

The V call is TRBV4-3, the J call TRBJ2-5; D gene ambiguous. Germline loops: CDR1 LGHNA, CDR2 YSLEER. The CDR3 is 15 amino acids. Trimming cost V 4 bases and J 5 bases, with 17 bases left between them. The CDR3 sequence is CASSPNGPHAETQYF. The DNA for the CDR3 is TGCGCCAGCAGCCCCAATGGACCGCATGCGGAGACCCAGTACTTC.

This CDR3 is CASSDGARRETQYF. Here the CDR3 DNA reads TGTGCCAGCAGTGATGGAGCTAGACGAGAGACCCAGTACTTC. The chain employs TRBV2 and TRBJ2-5; D ambiguous. This CDR3 is 14 amino acids long. The germline gives CDR1 SNHLY, CDR2 FYNNEI. V shed 3 bases and J shed 4 bases, with 12 bases lying between them.

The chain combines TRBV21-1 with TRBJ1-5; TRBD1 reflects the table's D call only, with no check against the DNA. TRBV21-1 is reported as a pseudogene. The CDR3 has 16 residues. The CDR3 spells CASSPPTGTAHQPQHF. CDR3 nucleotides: TGTGCCAGCAGCCCGCCGACCGGGACAGCTCATCAGCCCCAGCATTTT.

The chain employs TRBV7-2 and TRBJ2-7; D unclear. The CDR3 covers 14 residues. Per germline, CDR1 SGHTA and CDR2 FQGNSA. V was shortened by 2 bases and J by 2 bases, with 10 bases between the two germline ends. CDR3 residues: CASSLLAVPYEQYF. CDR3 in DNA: TGTGCCAGCAGCTTATTGGCAGTTCCCTACGAGCAGTACTTC.

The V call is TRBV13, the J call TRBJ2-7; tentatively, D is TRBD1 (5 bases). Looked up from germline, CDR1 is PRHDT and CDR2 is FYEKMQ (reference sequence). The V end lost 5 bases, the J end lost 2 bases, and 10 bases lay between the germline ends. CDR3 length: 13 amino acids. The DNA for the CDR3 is TGTGCCAGCAGCCGCAGGGCTACCTACGAGCAGTACTTC. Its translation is CASSRRATYEQYF.

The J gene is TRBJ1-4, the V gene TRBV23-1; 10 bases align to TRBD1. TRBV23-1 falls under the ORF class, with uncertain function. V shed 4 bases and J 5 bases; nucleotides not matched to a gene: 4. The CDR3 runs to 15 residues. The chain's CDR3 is CASSLDRGQNEKLFF. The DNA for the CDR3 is TGCGCCAGCAGTCTCGACAGGGGGCAGAATGAAAAACTGTTTTTT.

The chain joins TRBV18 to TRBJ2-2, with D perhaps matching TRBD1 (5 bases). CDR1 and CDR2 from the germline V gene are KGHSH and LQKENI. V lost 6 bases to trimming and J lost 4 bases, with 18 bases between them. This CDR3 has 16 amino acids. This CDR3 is CASSRTTALSTGELFF. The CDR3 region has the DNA TGTGCCAGCTCGCGGACGACAGCGCTTTCCACCGGGGAGCTGTTTTTT.

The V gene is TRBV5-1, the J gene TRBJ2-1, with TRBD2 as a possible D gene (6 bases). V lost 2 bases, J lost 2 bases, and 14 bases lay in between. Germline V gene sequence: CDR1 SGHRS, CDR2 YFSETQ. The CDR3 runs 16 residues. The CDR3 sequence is CASSFETGAPYNEQFF. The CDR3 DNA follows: TGCGCCAGCAGCTTCGAAACGGGAGCTCCCTACAATGAGCAGTTCTTC.

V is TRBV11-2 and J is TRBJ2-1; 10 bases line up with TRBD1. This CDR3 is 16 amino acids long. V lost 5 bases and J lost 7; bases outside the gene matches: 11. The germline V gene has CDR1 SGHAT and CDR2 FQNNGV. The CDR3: CASSRPPGQGRNEQFF. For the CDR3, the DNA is TGTGCCAGCAGCCGACCACCGGGACAGGGGAGGAATGAGCAGTTCTTC.

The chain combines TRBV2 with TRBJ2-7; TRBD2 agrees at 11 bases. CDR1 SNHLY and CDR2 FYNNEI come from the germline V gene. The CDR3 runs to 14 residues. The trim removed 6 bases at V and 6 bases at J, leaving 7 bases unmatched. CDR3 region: CASSLLAGGSEQYF. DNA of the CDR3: TGTGCCAGCAGCCTGCTAGCGGGAGGATCCGAGCAGTACTTC.

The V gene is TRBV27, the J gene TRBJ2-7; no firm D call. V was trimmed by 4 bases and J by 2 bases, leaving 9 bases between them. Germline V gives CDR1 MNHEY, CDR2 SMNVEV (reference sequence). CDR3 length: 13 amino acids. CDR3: CASSYRTPYEQYF. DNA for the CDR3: TGTGCCAGCAGTTATAGGACGCCCTACGAGCAGTACTTC.

CDR3 loop: CASRLDGLYGYTF. CDR3 nucleotides: TGTGCCAGCAGGCTGGACGGTTTGTATGGCTACACCTTC. The chain couples TRBV2 to TRBJ1-2; D uncertain. CDR1 is SNHLY, CDR2 FYNNEI, per germline. V was pared by 6 bases and J by 5 bases, with 13 bases between. The CDR3 runs 13 residues.

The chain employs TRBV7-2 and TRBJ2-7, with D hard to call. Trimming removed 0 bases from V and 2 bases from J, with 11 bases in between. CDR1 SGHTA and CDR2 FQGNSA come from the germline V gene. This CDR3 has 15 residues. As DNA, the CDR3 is TGTGCCAGCAGCTTAGCCCCCCTGACGGCCTACGAGCAGTACTTC. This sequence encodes CASSLAPLTAYEQYF.

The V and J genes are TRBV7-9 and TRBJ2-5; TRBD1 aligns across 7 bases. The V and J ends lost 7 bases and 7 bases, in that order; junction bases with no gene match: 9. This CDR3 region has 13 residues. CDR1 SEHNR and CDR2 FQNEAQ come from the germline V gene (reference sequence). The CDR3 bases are TGTGCCAGCACCCACAGGGGCGTTGGGACCCAGTACTTC. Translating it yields CASTHRGVGTQYF. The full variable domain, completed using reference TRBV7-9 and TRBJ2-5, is DTGVSQNPRHKITKRGQNVTFRCDPISEHNRLYWYRQTLGQGPEFLTYFQNEAQLEKSRLLSDRFSAERPKGSFSTLEIQRTEQGDSAMYLCASTHRGVGTQYFGPGTRLLVL.